The clone carrying this T cell receptor (beta chain) was found a few times. Its antigen is not identified. This entry is derived from a study of sequential checkpoint blockade in melanoma. Looking at the study overall: DNA from 91 pretreatment tumor samples underwent TCRβ immunosequencing.

Study-wide results and limits: About 30 times likelier clinical benefit followed increased tumor T-cell fraction and clonality.

Clones were sequenced by immunoSEQ multiplex PCR, and TCRdb holds only the in-frame ones, with some missing. The table includes approximately 3,500 clones, over 15% detected once. Treatment noted: randomized to nivolumab then ipilimumab (arm A) or the reverse (arm B). This specimen was tumor tissue (inferred from file names), taken from a patient given nivolumab and ipilimumab in sequence. This clonotype was obtained from a human donor with melanoma.

CDR3 loop: CASSILSGPEKLFF. CDR3 DNA sequence: TGTGCCAGTAGTATCCTTTCCGGTCCGGAAAAACTGTTTTTT. The rearrangement joins TRBV19 to TRBJ1-4; D gene ambiguous. The CDR3 has 14 residues. In germline, CDR1 is LNHDA, CDR2 SQIVND (reference sequence). Trimming left V 3 bases short and J 8 bases short, with 13 bases between.